This TCR beta chain is from a study of blood T cell repertoires in COVID-19. Study-level background: T cells, B-cell-depleted T cells, or PBMCs provided the cDNA or gDNA that served as material.

Germline CDR1 reads SNHLY; CDR2 reads FYNNEI. The trim removed 5 bases at V and 2 bases at J, leaving 4 bases unmatched. This CDR3 comprises 16 residues. Symptom resolution, clearance, or two negative PCRs marked donors in Cohort 3 as recovered. As originally analysed: How many nucleated cells were present was estimated from reference gene primer amplification. Some clones are missing from TCRdb's copy, which holds only in-frame ones; the method was immunoSEQ multiplex PCR. The DNA was the basis for D and trimming; V, J and clone size are from that table. The data contain 320,000 or so clones, roughly 87% of them singletons.

This chain joins TRBV2 and TRBJ2-1; 12 bases line up with TRBD2. This TCR derives from a woman aged 25 to 39 who had recovered from COVID-19. Sequencing input: PBMCs or T cells enriched from blood (not recorded which). In DNA, the CDR3 is TGTGCCAGCAGTCCTGGACTAGCGGGGACCTACAATGAGCAGTTCTTC. The encoded protein is CASSPGLAGTYNEQFF.